This T cell receptor (beta chain) was recovered during a study of blood T cell repertoires in COVID-19. Across the whole study: Acute-phase and convalescent COVID-19 samples originated in the United States, Italy and Spain. In each case, the material was cDNA or gDNA derived from T cells, B-cell-depleted T cells, or PBMCs.

The count of this clone is one. The CDR3 is 15 residues long. Germline V gene sequence: CDR1 SGHDT, CDR2 YYEEEE. J was trimmed by 8 bases and V by 2 bases; bases with no gene match: 8. Methods used by the authors: Reference gene primer amplification yielded estimated nucleated cell counts. Libraries were prepared by immunoSEQ multiplex PCR; TCRdb keeps only in-frame clonotypes and omits some of them. The V and J calls and the clone size are those of that table, but D and trimming were determined from the DNA. The repertoire holds about 36,000 clones, with roughly nine tenths as singletons. This TCR was sampled from a human donor in a cohort sampled during active COVID-19. The sequencing input was peripheral blood. The rearrangement links TRBV5-6 to TRBJ1-5; 9 positions agree with TRBD1. CDR3 DNA sequence: TGTGCCAGCAGCTTCTGGGCGGACAGGGGAGAGCCCCAGCATTTT. It is translated as CASSFWADRGEPQHF. The variable domain in full, with the rest retrieved from reference TRBV5-6 and TRBJ1-5, is DAGVTQSPTHLIKTRGQQVTLRCSPKSGHDTVSWYQQALGQGPQFIFQYYEEEERQRGNFPDRFSGHQFPNYSSELNVNALLLGDSALYLCASSFWADRGEPQHFGDGTRLSIL.